This section outlines one T cell receptor beta chain sequence together with its context. Recovered status in Cohort 3 required two negative PCRs, clearance, or symptom resolution. The CDR3 sequence is 15 residues long. V was clipped by 2 bases and J by 2 bases; unmatched bases: 5. The germline V gene has CDR1 SNHLY and CDR2 FYNNEI. The protocol was immunoSEQ multiplex PCR, while the TCRdb copy is restricted to in-frame clones and leaves out a portion. Of fewer than 200,000 clones listed, approximately 87% are singletons. This sample was taken from a study of blood T cell repertoires in COVID-19. Study context: The cDNA or gDNA used as material had been derived from T cells, B-cell-depleted T cells, or PBMCs.

The rearrangement joins TRBV2 to TRBJ2-5, with 7 bases matching TRBD2. The sample was PBMCs or T cells enriched from blood (not recorded which). The receptor's source is a woman between 50 and 59 years old who had recovered from COVID-19. In nucleotides, the CDR3 is TGTGCCAGCAGTGAATTCGGGGGAGGGCAAGAGACCCAGTACTTC. Amino acids: CASSEFGGGQETQYF.